Below are 8 T cell receptor beta chains sequenced from a single sample in a study of T cell repertoires in cytomegalovirus infection. Each CDR3 protein is one row after TCRdb ran MiXCR on the reads. Here the sample spans under 850,000 distinct CDR3 sequences, roughly 33% being singletons. For these receptors, no antigen is known. Sequences were derived from cultured PBMCs, sampled from culture after CMV antigen stimulation. Source of these receptors: a human donor in good health (CMV status not recorded). Some clones in this sample may be carry-over from other donors' samples.

This clonotype was detected a few times. The chain recombines TRBV5-4 with TRBJ2-6; 14 nucleotides line up with TRBD2. CDR3 length: 18 amino acids. With V trimmed by 4 bases and J by 0 bases, 3 bases remained unmatched. Germline V gene lookup returns CDR1 SGHNT and CDR2 YYREEE (reference sequence). The CDR3 is CASSTGLAGGSGANVLTF. The CDR3 DNA reads as TGTGCCAGCAGCACCGGACTAGCGGGAGGCTCTGGGGCCAACGTCCTGACTTTC.

The chain recombines TRBV3-1 with TRBJ2-2; tentatively, D is TRBD1 or TRBD2 (5 bases each). V was shortened by 10 bases and J by 0 bases, with 18 bases between the two germline ends. CDR3 length equals 16 residues. Germline V CDR1 and CDR2: LGHDT, YNNKEL (reference sequence). Written as DNA, the CDR3 is TGTGCCACCGCCAGGTGGGGGAGTGCGAACACCGGGGAGCTGTTTTTT. This sequence encodes CATARWGSANTGELFF. Using reference TRBV3-1 and TRBJ2-2 for the parts outside the CDR3, the full variable domain is DTAVSQTPKYLVTQMGNDKSIKCEQNLGHDTMYWYKQDSKKFLKIMFSYNNKELIINETVPNRFSPKSPDKAHLNLHINSLELGDSAVYFCATARWGSANTGELFFGEGSRLTVL.

This rearrangement joins TRBV6-6 to TRBJ1-5; D unclear. The CDR3 consists of 14 residues. Germline CDR1 is MNHNY and CDR2 is SVGAGI (reference sequence). The germline V and J ends were trimmed by 6 bases and 2 bases, with 11 bases remaining between them. CDR3 loop: CASREDRGNQPQHF. CDR3 sequence (DNA): TGTGCCAGCAGAGAGGACCGGGGCAATCAGCCCCAGCATTTT.

The chain combines TRBV7-6 with TRBJ2-5; D is possibly TRBD1 (6 bases). The CDR3 is made up of 15 amino acids. Trimming pared 4 bases from V and 5 bases from J, leaving 17 bases between. The germline CDR1 and CDR2 sequences are SGHVS and FNYEAQ. The CDR3 sequence: CASSSSHREGETQYF. The CDR3 nucleotides read TGTGCCAGCAGCTCAAGTCACAGGGAAGGGGAGACCCAGTACTTC.

This chain connects TRBV7-6 to TRBJ2-7; maybe TRBD1 (6 bases). The germline V gene encodes CDR1 SGHVS and CDR2 FNYEAQ. V lost 5 bases and J lost 3, with 14 bases in between. The CDR3 runs to 14 residues. The CDR3: CASSLGHRVYEQYF. CDR3 DNA: TGTGCCAGCAGCCTAGGTCACAGGGTCTACGAGCAGTACTTC.

The V call is TRBV6-2 or TRBV6-3, the J call TRBJ2-1, with 10 bases fitting TRBD1. The germline gives CDR1 MNHEY, CDR2 SVGEGT. J gave up 5 bases and V 6 bases, and 4 bases lay outside the gene matches. The CDR3 is 14 amino acids. CDR3 in amino acids: CASRRDRGHNEQFF. As DNA, the CDR3 is TGTGCCAGCAGACGGGACAGGGGACACAATGAGCAGTTCTTC.

The chain carries TRBV15 and TRBJ1-1; possibly TRBD1 for D (6 bases). Trimming removed 1 base from V and 7 bases from J, with 13 bases in between. This CDR3 region has 14 residues. The germline V gene encodes CDR1 LNHNV and CDR2 YYDKDF (reference sequence). The CDR3 DNA reads as TGTGCCACCAGCAGAGTGATACAGGGAGGTGAAGCTTTCTTT. Amino acids: CATSRVIQGGEAFF.

Written as DNA, the CDR3 is TGTGCCAGCAGCCAACGGGACCCCACAGATACGCAGTATTTT. Protein: CASSQRDPTDTQYF. V gene TRBV4-2 combines with J gene TRBJ2-3; D could derive from TRBD1 or TRBD2 (5 bases each). The V end lost 2 bases, the J end lost 2 bases, and 8 bases lay between the germline ends. From germline, CDR1 is LGHNA and CDR2 YNFKEQ. This CDR3 spans 14 amino acids.